The 24 T cell receptor beta chains listed next were all sequenced from one sample in a study of T cells in localized non-small cell lung cancer. This table comes from immunoSEQ multiplex PCR, and its TCRdb copy is limited to in-frame clones, with some not included. This table has more than 10,000 clones, 28% appearing once. Sequences were derived from lung tumor tissue, sampled before any cancer treatment. Every receptor here comes from a female donor of 60 years or more with stage I lung adenocarcinoma.

In DNA, the CDR3 is TGTGCCAGCTCACTGGCCAGCAACACAGATACGCAGTATTTT. This encodes CASSLASNTDTQYF. The chain has TRBV18 and TRBJ2-3; D is undetermined. The CDR3 extends over 14 amino acids. Per the germline V gene, CDR1 is KGHSH and CDR2 is LQKENI. V was shortened by 4 bases and J by 2 bases, with 10 bases between the two germline ends. The whole variable domain, remainder taken from reference TRBV18 and TRBJ2-3, is NAGVMQNPRHLVRRRGQEARLRCSPMKGHSHVYWYRQLPEEGLKFMVYLQKENIIDESGMPKERFSAEFPKEGPSILRIQQVVRGDSAAYFCASSLASNTDTQYFGPGTRLTVL.

The chain has TRBV19 and TRBJ2-5; tentative D call: TRBD1 (6 bases). This CDR3 spans 14 amino acids. CDR1 is LNHDA, CDR2 SQIVND, per germline (reference sequence). Trimming left V 4 bases short and J 2 bases short, with 11 bases between. CDR3 protein: CASSTDRRQETQYF. In nucleotides, the CDR3 is TGTGCCAGTAGTACAGACAGGCGTCAAGAGACCCAGTACTTC.

The J gene is TRBJ1-4, the V gene TRBV6-8, with D possibly matching TRBD1 (6 bases). Germline CDR1 MNHGY, CDR2 SAAAGT. The CDR3 is 14 residues long. With 6 bases removed from V and 0 bases from J, the gap between germline ends came to 8 bases. CDR3 coding DNA: TGTGCCAGCAGAAGGGGGGCAACTAATGAAAAACTGTTTTTT. Translation: CASRRGATNEKLFF.

This chain uses TRBV6-8 with TRBJ2-6; 10 nucleotides agree with TRBD2. V lost 0 bases and J lost 0; bases outside the gene matches: 2. The CDR3 has 18 residues. Germline-derived CDR1 and CDR2 are MNHGY and SAAAGT. The CDR3 is CASSYSLAGSSGANVLTF. CDR3 DNA: TGTGCCAGCAGTTACTCACTAGCGGGGTCCTCTGGGGCCAACGTCCTGACTTTC.

The CDR3 here is CSVEEGYKNTEAFF. The CDR3 DNA reads TGCAGCGTTGAAGAAGGGTACAAGAACACTGAAGCTTTCTTT. The chain is built from TRBV29-1 and TRBJ1-1, with unresolved D. This CDR3 is 14 amino acids long. The V gene's germline CDR1 is SQVTM and CDR2 ANQGSEA. The ends were cut back, 0 bases at V and 1 base at J, with 9 bases in the middle.

The chain employs TRBV11-3 and TRBJ1-2; 12 bases align to TRBD1. Germline loops: CDR1 SGHNT, CDR2 YENEEA. CDR3 size: 15 residues. With V trimmed by 5 bases and J by 8 bases, 9 bases remained unmatched. As DNA, the CDR3 is TGTGCCAGCAGCGTCCGGGACAGGGGGCGTGAGGGCTACACCTTC. This translates into CASSVRDRGREGYTF.

This clone is medium-sized in the sample. The CDR3 nucleotides read TGTGCCAGCAGCCAAGGTCCGGGGGCGGGCACTGAAGCTTTCTTT. This gives the protein CASSQGPGAGTEAFF. The rearrangement joins TRBV11-3 to TRBJ1-1; possible D gene TRBD1, 6 bases. CDR1 and CDR2 from the germline V gene are SGHNT and YENEEA. Trimming took 5 bases from V and 4 from J, leaving 17 bases between them. The length of the CDR3 is 15 residues. Together with reference TRBV11-3 and TRBJ1-1, the CDR3 gives the full variable domain: EAGVVQSPRYKIIEKKQPVAFWCNPISGHNTLYWYLQNLGQGPELLIRYENEEAVDDSQLPKDRFSAERLKGVDSTLKIQPAELGDSAVYLCASSQGPGAGTEAFFGQGTRLTVV.

In this sample, this clone turned up a few times. The rearrangement joins TRBV11-3 to TRBJ2-1, with 11 bases fitting TRBD2. The junction had 13 bases not matched to a gene; V was cut back by 6 bases and J by 0 bases. Germline V gene data show CDR1 as SGHNT and CDR2 as YENEEA. The CDR3 totals 19 residues. CDR3 DNA: TGTGCCAGCAGACGGGAGGGTCTAGCGGGGGGCCGCTCCTACAATGAGCAGTTCTTC. Residues: CASRREGLAGGRSYNEQFF.

The DNA for the CDR3 is TGCGCCAGCAGCCAGGGAGACCCTTCAGTAGATACGCAGTATTTT. Translation: CASSQGDPSVDTQYF. This rearrangement joins TRBV5-1 to TRBJ2-3; D may match TRBD1 or TRBD2 (5 bases each). Germline V CDR1 and CDR2: SGHRS, YFSETQ. V lost 4 bases and J lost 5, with 17 bases in between. There are 15 residues in the CDR3. Full variable domain (missing parts from reference TRBV5-1 and TRBJ2-3): KAGVTQTPRYLIKTRGQQVTLSCSPISGHRSVSWYQQTPGQGLQFLFEYFSETQRNKGNFPGRFSGRQFSNSRSEMNVSTLELGDSALYLCASSQGDPSVDTQYFGPGTRLTVL.

The count of this clone is one. This chain links TRBV19 with TRBJ1-2; D not resolved. V lost 6 bases to trimming and J lost 4 bases, with 15 bases between them. CDR1 and CDR2 (germline): LNHDA, SQIVND (reference sequence). This CDR3 is built from 14 residues. The CDR3 reads CASRKVEGGYGYTF. CDR3 coding DNA: TGTGCCAGTAGGAAGGTGGAGGGAGGCTATGGCTACACCTTC.

CDR3 region: CASSRQSNQPQHF. DNA of the CDR3: TGTGCCAGCAGTCGACAGTCGAATCAGCCCCAGCATTTT. J is TRBJ1-5 and V is TRBV6-8; tentatively, D is TRBD1 (5 bases). Trimming removed 5 bases at V and 4 bases at J, with 9 bases between. The CDR3 spans 13 residues. CDR1 is MNHGY, CDR2 SAAAGT, per germline.

This clone was seen a few times. The chain is built from TRBV9 and TRBJ2-1; 10 positions match TRBD2. Germline CDR1 is SGDLS and CDR2 is YYNGEE. The junction had 5 bases not matched to a gene; V was cut back by 0 bases and J by 5 bases. The length of the CDR3 is 16 residues. DNA of the CDR3: TGTGCCAGCAGCGTAGGACCAGCGGGAGGGGACAATGAGCAGTTCTTC. Amino acids: CASSVGPAGGDNEQFF.

The chain employs TRBV19 and TRBJ1-5; TRBD1 matches 8 bases. After removal of 5 bases from V and 2 bases from J, the junction contained 8 bases not matched to a gene. CDR1 and CDR2 (germline): LNHDA, SQIVND (reference sequence). This CDR3 comprises 16 residues. The CDR3 is CASSLNKQGGNQPQHF. The CDR3 coding sequence is TGTGCCAGTAGTCTTAACAAACAGGGGGGCAATCAGCCCCAGCATTTT.

This clone has more than one count but fewer than ten. The chain carries TRBV6-8 and TRBJ1-2; 7 bases are a match to TRBD1. Germline V gene lookup returns CDR1 MNHGY and CDR2 SAAAGT. V lost 4 bases to trimming and J lost 8 bases; unmatched junction nucleotides: 13. The CDR3 is 15 amino acids. CDR3 nucleotides: TGTGCCAGCAGTTCGATGAGACAGGGAGCTTTGGGCTACACCTTC. This codes for CASSSMRQGALGYTF.

The rearrangement joins TRBV18 to TRBJ2-3; perhaps D is TRBD1 or TRBD2 (6 bases each). The CDR3 extends over 14 amino acids. V lost 4 bases, J lost 10 bases, and 18 bases lay in between. Germline lookup yields CDR1 KGHSH and CDR2 LQKENI. Here the CDR3 DNA reads TGTGCCAGCTCACTTCAGGGGACTGGGGAATCGCAGTATTTT. Its translation is CASSLQGTGESQYF.

This clone has a handful of counts. The rearrangement joins TRBV30 to TRBJ1-1; TRBD1 aligns across 8 bases. With 1 base clipped from V and 4 bases from J, the junction kept 2 bases outside the gene matches. The CDR3 extends over 13 amino acids. Germline CDR1 GTSNPN, CDR2 SVGIG (reference sequence). The CDR3 spells CAWSGDRRTEAFF. CDR3 in DNA: TGTGCCTGGAGTGGGGACAGGCGCACTGAAGCTTTCTTT.

The chain uses TRBV19 and TRBJ1-4; no reliable D call. Trimming removed 0 bases from V and 15 bases from J, with 14 bases in between. Germline CDR1 is LNHDA and CDR2 is SQIVND (reference sequence). The length of the CDR3 is 13 residues. The CDR3 DNA reads as TGTGCCAGTAGTATAGATAGGACGGCGCGAGTGTTTTTT. Amino acid sequence: CASSIDRTARVFF.

The V and J genes are TRBV10-3 and TRBJ1-1, with TRBD1 matching over 7 bases. Germline values: CDR1 ENHRY, CDR2 SYGVKD. The CDR3 contains 15 residues. J was trimmed by 4 bases and V by 0 bases; bases with no gene match: 5. CDR3 sequence: CAISESTYRGTEAFF. The CDR3 DNA reads as TGTGCCATCAGTGAGTCAACCTACAGGGGCACTGAAGCTTTCTTT.

This sequence joins TRBV6-8 and TRBJ1-1; TRBD1 might be the D (6 bases). This CDR3 has 15 amino acids. CDR1 and CDR2 from the germline V gene are MNHGY and SAAAGT. Trimming cost V 6 bases and J 2 bases, with 16 bases left between them. The chain's CDR3 is CASRSSRGANTEAFF. The CDR3 bases are TGTGCCAGCAGGTCCTCTCGGGGGGCTAACACTGAAGCTTTCTTT.

In its sample, this clone was seen a few times. V gene TRBV11-3 combines with J gene TRBJ2-1; the D gene could be TRBD1 or TRBD2 (5 bases each). Trimming pared 3 bases from V and 9 bases from J, leaving 15 bases between. This CDR3 comprises 14 residues. Germline lookup yields CDR1 SGHNT and CDR2 YENEEA. The CDR3 here is CASSLGPTAGEQFF. The CDR3 nucleotides read TGTGCCAGCAGCTTGGGACCCACCGCGGGTGAGCAGTTCTTC.

This clone was counted many times. The chain has TRBV11-3 and TRBJ2-7, with TRBD1 matching 7 bases. J gave up 2 bases and V 5 bases, and 12 bases lay outside the gene matches. CDR1 is SGHNT, CDR2 YENEEA, per germline. The CDR3 totals 16 residues. The CDR3 nucleotides read TGTGCCAGCAGCCCACCGACAGGGTCCTTACCCTACGAGCAGTACTTC. It specifies CASSPPTGSLPYEQYF.

The CDR3: CASSQDRGDRGYTF. The CDR3 DNA follows: TGCGCCAGCAGCCAAGATCGAGGGGACCGGGGCTACACCTTC. V usage is TRBV23-1 and J usage is TRBJ1-2; TRBD1 is a possible D gene (5 bases). TRBV23-1 belongs to the ORF category, with a function that is uncertain. V gave up 6 bases and J gave up 8 bases, with 19 bases separating them. The CDR3 is made up of 14 amino acids.

The gene calls are TRBV11-3 and TRBJ2-4, with 10 bases lining up with TRBD2. CDR1 and CDR2 from the germline V gene are SGHNT and YENEEA. The V gene end was trimmed by 5 bases and the J gene end by 5 bases; junction bases not matched to a gene: 9. This CDR3 has 16 residues. The CDR3 nucleotides read TGTGCCAGCAGCCGTCGTCGCCTAGCGGGAGAAAACATTCAGTACTTC. It translates to CASSRRRLAGENIQYF.

This clone was counted only a few times. The genes are TRBV9 and TRBJ1-1; D is unresolved. The CDR3 runs to 13 residues. CDR1 and CDR2 from the germline V gene are SGDLS and YYNGEE. Trimming shortened V by 5 bases and J by 0 bases, and 8 bases separated the two germline ends. The CDR3 region is CASRRQLNTEAFF. CDR3 coding DNA: TGTGCCAGCAGGAGGCAGCTGAACACTGAAGCTTTCTTT.